Reported below is one T cell receptor (beta chain). The protocol was immunoSEQ multiplex PCR, while the TCRdb copy is restricted to in-frame clones and leaves out a portion. There are fewer than 120,000 clones in the sample; roughly 90% occur only once, and approximately 2.7% lies in the top ten. Germline loops: CDR1 LGHNA, CDR2 YNFKEQ. There are 17 residues in the CDR3. Trimming left V 4 bases short and J 2 bases short, with 20 bases between. This sample was taken from a study of T cell responses to AZD1222 COVID-19 vaccine. V gene TRBV4-2 combines with J gene TRBJ2-5; D is uncertain. The sequences come from peripheral blood, collected 28 days after the second AZD1222 dose. The sequence was obtained from an adult who received the AZD1222 COVID-19 vaccine. The CDR3 DNA reads TGTGCCAGCAGCCTTGTTCCCTCACACATAACACAAGAGACCCAGTACTTC. Encoded protein: CASSLVPSHITQETQYF.